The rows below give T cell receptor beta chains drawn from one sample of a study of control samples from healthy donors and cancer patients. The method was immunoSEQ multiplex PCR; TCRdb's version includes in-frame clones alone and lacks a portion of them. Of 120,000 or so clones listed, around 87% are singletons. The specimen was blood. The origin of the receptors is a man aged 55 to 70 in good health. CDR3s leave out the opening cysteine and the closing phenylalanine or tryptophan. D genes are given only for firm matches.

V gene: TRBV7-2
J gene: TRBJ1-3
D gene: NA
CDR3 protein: ASAGFAGNTIY

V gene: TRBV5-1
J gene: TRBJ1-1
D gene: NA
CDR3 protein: ASSEQGLMNTEAF

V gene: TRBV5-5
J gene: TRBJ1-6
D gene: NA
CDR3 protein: ASSFESSPLH

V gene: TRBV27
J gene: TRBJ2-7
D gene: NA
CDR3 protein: ASSLQGEVSYEQY

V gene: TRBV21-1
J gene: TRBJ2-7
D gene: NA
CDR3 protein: ASSTTQTGTGAYEQY

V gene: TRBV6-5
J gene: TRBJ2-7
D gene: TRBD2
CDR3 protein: ASSSPGGLASYEQY

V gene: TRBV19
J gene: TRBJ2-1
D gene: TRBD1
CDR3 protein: ASIGQGRGQF

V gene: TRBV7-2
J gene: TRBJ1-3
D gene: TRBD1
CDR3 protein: ASSSRWGRGSGNTIY

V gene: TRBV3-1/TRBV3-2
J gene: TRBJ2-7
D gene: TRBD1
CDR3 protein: ASSQAVGGSEQY

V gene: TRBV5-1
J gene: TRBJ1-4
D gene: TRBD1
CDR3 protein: ASSKTGGTPTNEKLF

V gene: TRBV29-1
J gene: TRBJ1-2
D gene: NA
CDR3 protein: SVVQASNYGYT

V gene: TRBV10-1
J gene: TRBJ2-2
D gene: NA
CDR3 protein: ATRDQGSTGELF

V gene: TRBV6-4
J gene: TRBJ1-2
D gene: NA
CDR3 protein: ASSDGDNYGYT

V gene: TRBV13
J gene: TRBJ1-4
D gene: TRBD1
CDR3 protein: ASSARTGETVEKLF

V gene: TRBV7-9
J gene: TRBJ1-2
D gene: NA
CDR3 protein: ASRENSQGYT

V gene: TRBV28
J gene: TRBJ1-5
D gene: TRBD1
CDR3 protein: AARDRGFQPQH

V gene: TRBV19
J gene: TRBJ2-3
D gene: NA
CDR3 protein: ASRAGDTQY

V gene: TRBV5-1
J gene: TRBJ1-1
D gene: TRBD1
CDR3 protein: ASSEQGLNTEAF

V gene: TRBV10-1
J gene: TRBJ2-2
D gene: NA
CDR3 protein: ASSEDPRAANTGELF